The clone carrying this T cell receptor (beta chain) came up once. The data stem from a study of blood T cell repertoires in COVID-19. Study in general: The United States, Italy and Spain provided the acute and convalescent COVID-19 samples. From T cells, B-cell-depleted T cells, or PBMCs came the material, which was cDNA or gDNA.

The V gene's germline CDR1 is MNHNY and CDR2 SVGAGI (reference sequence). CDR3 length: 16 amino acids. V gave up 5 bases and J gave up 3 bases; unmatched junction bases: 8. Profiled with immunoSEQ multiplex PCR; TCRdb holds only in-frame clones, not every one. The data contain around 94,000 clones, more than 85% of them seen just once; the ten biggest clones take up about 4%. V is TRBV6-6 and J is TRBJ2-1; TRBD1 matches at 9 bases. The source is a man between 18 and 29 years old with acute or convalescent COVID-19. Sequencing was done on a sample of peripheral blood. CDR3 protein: CASSRPGQGLYNEQFF. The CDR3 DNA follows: TGTGCCAGCAGTCGACCGGGACAGGGCCTCTACAATGAGCAGTTCTTC.